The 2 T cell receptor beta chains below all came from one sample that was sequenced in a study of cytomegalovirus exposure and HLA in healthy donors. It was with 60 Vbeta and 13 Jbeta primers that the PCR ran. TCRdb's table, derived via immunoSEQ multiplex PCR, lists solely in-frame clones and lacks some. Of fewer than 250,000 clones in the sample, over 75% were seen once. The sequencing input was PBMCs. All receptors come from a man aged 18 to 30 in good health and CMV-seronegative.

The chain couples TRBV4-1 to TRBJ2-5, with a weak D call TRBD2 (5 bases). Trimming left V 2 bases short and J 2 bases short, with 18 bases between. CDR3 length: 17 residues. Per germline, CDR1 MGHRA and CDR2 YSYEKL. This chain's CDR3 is CASSQPVSRRTQETQYF. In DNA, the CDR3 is TGCGCCAGCAGCCAACCTGTTTCTCGAAGGACTCAAGAGACCCAGTACTTC.

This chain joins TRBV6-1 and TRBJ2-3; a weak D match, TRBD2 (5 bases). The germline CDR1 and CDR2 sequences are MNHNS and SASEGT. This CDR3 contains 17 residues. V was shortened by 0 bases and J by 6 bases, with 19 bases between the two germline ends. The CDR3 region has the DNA TGTGCCAGCAGTGAAGCGCGAGACTACAAACCAAAGGATACGCAGTATTTT. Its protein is CASSEARDYKPKDTQYF.